The rows below give T cell receptor beta chains drawn from one sample of a study of blood T cell repertoires in COVID-19. Some clones are missing from TCRdb's copy, which holds only in-frame ones; the method was immunoSEQ multiplex PCR. The sample includes around 180,000 clones, around three quarters of them seen just once. Sequenced: peripheral blood. The source of these receptors is a man aged 55-75 years with active or convalescent COVID-19. The CDR3 runs from the conserved cysteine through the conserved F or W. The D gene is left open where the match is weak. Clone size is not always given. Where it is, it says once, few, many or a class for expanded clones.

d_call j_call clone_size v_call cdr3_aa cdr3_nt
. TRBJ2-1 . TRBV29-1 CSASLPGNEQFF TGCAGCGCTTCACTCCCCGGCAATGAGCAGTTCTTC
TRBD1 TRBJ1-5 . TRBV6-5 CASSRPGTGPQHF TGTGCCAGCAGTCGTCCCGGGACAGGGCCCCAGCATTTT
TRBD1 TRBJ1-1 . TRBV7-2 CASSSQGLTEAFF TGTGCCAGCAGCTCACAGGGGTTGACTGAAGCTTTCTTT
TRBD1 TRBJ1-1 . TRBV10-3 CAISLDRGTEAFF TGTGCCATCAGTTTGGACAGGGGCACTGAAGCTTTCTTT
TRBD1 TRBJ2-5 . TRBV6-6 CASSHPLDRAVETQYF TGTGCCAGCAGTCACCCGTTGGACAGGGCGGTAGAGACCCAGTACTTC
. TRBJ2-7 . TRBV6-2/TRBV6-3 CASSGLAYEQYF TGTGCCAGCAGTGGACTGGCCTACGAGCAGTACTTC
TRBD1 TRBJ2-1 . TRBV5-1 CASSFDRGDYNEQFF TGCGCCAGCAGCTTTGACAGGGGGGATTACAATGAGCAGTTCTTC
. TRBJ1-5 . TRBV28 CASSWGVQPQHF TGTGCCAGCAGTTGGGGAGTACAGCCCCAGCATTTT
TRBD2 TRBJ2-2 . TRBV19 CASTPFGGASGSPSSFSGELFF TGTGCCAGTACCCCATTTGGGGGGGCTAGCGGGAGTCCTAGTAGCTTTTCCGGGGAGCTGTTTTTT
. TRBJ2-7 . TRBV19 CASSEGGRYEQYF TGTGCCAGTAGTGAAGGGGGTCGGTACGAGCAGTACTTC
TRBD1 TRBJ2-6 . TRBV28 CASSTDRASGANVLTF TGTGCCAGCAGTACGGACAGGGCTTCTGGGGCCAACGTCCTGACTTTC
TRBD1 TRBJ2-2 once TRBV29-1 CSAGQGLVSGELFF TGCAGCGCGGGACAGGGTCTCGTGTCCGGGGAGCTGTTTTTT
. TRBJ2-5 . TRBV7-9 CASSATLETQYF TGTGCCAGCAGCGCGACACTGGAGACCCAGTACTTC
. TRBJ2-2 . TRBV27 CASSLSLSRTGELFF TGTGCCAGCAGTTTGTCACTATCACGAACCGGGGAGCTGTTTTTT
. TRBJ2-5 . TRBV28 CASSRWGGKSGETQYF TGTGCCAGCAGTCGTTGGGGCGGCAAATCTGGGGAGACCCAGTACTTC
. TRBJ1-4 . TRBV19 CASSSALGALHEKLFF TGTGCCAGTAGTTCCGCACTGGGGGCCCTTCATGAAAAACTGTTTTTT